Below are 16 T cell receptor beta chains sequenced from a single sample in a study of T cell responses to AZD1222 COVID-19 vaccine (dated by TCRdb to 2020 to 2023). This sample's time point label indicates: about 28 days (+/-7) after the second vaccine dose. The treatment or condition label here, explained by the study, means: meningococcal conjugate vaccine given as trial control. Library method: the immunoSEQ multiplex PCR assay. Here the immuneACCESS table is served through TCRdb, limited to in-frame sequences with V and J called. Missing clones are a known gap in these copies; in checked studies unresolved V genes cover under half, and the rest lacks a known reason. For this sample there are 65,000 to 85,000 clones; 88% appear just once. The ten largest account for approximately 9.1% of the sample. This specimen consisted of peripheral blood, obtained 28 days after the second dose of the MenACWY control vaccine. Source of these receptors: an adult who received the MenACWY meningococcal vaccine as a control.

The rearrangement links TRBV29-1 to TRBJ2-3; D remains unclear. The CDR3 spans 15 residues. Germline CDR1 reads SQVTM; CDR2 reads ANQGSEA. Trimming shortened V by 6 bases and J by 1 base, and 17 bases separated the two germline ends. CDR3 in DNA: TGCAGCGTCCCGTCTGGGGTGGTGGGCACAGATACGCAGTATTTT. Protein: CSVPSGVVGTDTQYF.

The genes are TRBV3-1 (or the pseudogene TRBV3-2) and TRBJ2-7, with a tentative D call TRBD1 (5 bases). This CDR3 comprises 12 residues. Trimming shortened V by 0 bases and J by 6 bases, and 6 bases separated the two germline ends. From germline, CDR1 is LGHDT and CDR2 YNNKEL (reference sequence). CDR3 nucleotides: TGTGCCAGCAGCCAAGATAGGGGCGAGCAGTACTTC. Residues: CASSQDRGEQYF.

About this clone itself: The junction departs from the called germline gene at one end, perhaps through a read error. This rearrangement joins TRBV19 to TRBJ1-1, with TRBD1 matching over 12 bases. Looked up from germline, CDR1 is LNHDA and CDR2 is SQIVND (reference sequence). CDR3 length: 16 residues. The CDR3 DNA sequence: TGTGCTAGTAGTCGACCGGGACAGGGGGCAAACACTGAAGCTTTCTTT. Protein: CASSRPGQGANTEAFF.

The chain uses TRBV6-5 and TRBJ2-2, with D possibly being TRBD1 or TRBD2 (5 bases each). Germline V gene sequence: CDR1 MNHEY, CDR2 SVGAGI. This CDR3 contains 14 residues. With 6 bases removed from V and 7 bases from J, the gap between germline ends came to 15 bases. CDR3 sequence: CASRRDGQGGELFF. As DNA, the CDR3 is TGTGCCAGCAGACGGGACGGTCAAGGCGGGGAGCTGTTTTTT.

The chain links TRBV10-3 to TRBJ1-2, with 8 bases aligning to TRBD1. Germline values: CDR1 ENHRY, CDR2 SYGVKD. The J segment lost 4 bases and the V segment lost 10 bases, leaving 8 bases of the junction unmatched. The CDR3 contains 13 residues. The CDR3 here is CATLTGEAYGYTF. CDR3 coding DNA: TGTGCCACCCTGACAGGGGAGGCCTATGGCTACACCTTC.

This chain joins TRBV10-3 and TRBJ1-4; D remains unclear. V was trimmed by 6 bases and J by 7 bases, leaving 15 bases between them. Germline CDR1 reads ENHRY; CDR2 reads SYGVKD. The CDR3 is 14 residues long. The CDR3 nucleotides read TGTGCCATCAGCTCTCGAGAGGGAAGTGAAAAACTGTTTTTT. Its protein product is CAISSREGSEKLFF.

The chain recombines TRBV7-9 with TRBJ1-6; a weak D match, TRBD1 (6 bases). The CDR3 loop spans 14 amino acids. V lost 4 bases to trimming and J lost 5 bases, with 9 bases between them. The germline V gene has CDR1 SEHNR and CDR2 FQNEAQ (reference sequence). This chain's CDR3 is CASSSGQNNSPLHF. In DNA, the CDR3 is TGTGCCAGCAGCTCAGGACAGAATAATTCACCCCTCCACTTT.

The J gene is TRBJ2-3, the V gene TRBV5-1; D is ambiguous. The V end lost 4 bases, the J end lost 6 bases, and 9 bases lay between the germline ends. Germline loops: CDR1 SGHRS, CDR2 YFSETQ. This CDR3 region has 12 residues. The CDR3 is CASSLDLDTQYF. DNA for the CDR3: TGCGCCAGCAGCCTAGACCTGGATACGCAGTATTTT.

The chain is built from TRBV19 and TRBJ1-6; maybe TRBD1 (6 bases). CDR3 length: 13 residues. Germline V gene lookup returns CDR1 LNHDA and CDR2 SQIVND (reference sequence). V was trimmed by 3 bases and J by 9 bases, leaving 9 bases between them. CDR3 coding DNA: TGTGCCAGTAGTATTAGGGGGACTTCACCCCTCCACTTT. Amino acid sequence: CASSIRGTSPLHF.

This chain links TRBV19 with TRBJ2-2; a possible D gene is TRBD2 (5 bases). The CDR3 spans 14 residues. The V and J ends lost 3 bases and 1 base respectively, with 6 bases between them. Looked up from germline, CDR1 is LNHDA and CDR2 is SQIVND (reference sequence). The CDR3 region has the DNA TGTGCCAGTAGTATCGGGATGAACACCGGGGAGCTGTTTTTT. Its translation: CASSIGMNTGELFF. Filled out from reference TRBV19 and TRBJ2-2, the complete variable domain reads DGGITQSPKYLFRKEGQNVTLSCEQNLNHDAMYWYRQDPGQGLRLIYYSQIVNDFQKGDIAEGYSVSREKKESFPLTVTSAQKNPTAFYLCASSIGMNTGELFFGEGSRLTVL.

The CDR3 DNA is TGTGCCAGCAGTGAAGCCTCAGGGGCCAACTATGGCTACACCTTC. Translation gives CASSEASGANYGYTF. The J gene is TRBJ1-2, the V gene TRBV6-1; D is perhaps TRBD1 (6 bases). This CDR3 is built from 15 residues. V lost 0 bases and J 2 bases, leaving 10 bases between the germline ends. CDR1 MNHNS and CDR2 SASEGT come from the germline V gene.

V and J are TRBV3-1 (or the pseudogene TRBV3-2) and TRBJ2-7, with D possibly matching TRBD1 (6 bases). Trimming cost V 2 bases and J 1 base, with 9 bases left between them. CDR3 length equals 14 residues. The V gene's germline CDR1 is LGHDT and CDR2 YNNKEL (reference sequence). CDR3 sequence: CASSQFTGSYEQYF. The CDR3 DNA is TGTGCCAGCAGCCAATTCACAGGGTCCTACGAGCAGTACTTC.

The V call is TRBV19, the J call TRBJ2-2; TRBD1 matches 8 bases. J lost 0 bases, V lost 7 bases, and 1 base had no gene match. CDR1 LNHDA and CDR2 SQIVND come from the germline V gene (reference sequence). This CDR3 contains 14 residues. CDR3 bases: TGTGCCAGTACGGGACAGGCGAACACCGGGGAGCTGTTTTTT. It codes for CASTGQANTGELFF.

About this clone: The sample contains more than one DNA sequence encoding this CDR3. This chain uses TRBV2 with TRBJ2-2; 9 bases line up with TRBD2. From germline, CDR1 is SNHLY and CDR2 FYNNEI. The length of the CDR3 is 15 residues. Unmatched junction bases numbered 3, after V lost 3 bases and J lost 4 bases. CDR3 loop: CASSERGGGTGELFF. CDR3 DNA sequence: TGTGCCAGCAGTGAGCGGGGGGGCGGCACCGGGGAGCTGTTTTTT.

The CDR3 protein is CSVGEGASGYTF. The CDR3 DNA follows: TGCAGCGTTGGGGAGGGGGCCTCTGGCTACACCTTC. This chain connects TRBV29-1 to TRBJ1-2; 7 positions agree with TRBD1. The CDR3 runs 12 residues. V lost 4 bases, J lost 7 bases, and 6 bases stayed unmatched. CDR1 and CDR2 from the germline V gene are SQVTM and ANQGSEA. The full variable domain, rest sourced from reference TRBV29-1 and TRBJ1-2, is SAVISQKPSRDICQRGTSLTIQCQVDSQVTMMFWYRQQPGQSLTLIATANQGSEATYESGFVIDKFPISRPNLTFSTLTVSNMSPEDSSIYLCSVGEGASGYTFGSGTRLTVV.

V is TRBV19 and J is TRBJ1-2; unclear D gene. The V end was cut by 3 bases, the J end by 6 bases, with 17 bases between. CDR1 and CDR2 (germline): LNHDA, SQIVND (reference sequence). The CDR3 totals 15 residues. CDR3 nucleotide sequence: TGTGCCAGTAGTATTGGCGAGCCCTCCAGAGATGGCTACACCTTC. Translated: CASSIGEPSRDGYTF.